These 4 T cell receptor beta chains were all obtained from the same sample, sequenced in a study of monozygotic twins with inflammatory bowel disease. TCRdb reanalyzed the 5' RACE reads and collapses them to one entry per CDR3 protein, without DNA. Its clone listing holds 350,000 to 500,000 distinct CDR3 sequences. Sequences were obtained from blood. The receptor source for this set is a human donor with ulcerative colitis or Crohn's disease, or a healthy co-twin of an affected twin (not recorded which).

V usage is TRBV28 and J usage is TRBJ1-3; TCRdb lists TRBD1, though no DNA is available to test this call. CDR3 length: 16 amino acids. Per the germline V gene, CDR1 is MDHEN and CDR2 is SYDVKM. CDR3 sequence: CASSLPRGLHGNTIYF.

The V call is TRBV3-1, the J call TRBJ2-6; TCRdb indicates TRBD1, and absent DNA this call remains unverified. Germline values: CDR1 LGHDT, CDR2 YNNKEL (reference sequence). This CDR3 has 16 amino acids. The CDR3 sequence is CASSQVSGAGANVLTF.

V and J are TRBV5-4 and TRBJ2-1; TCRdb's D call of TRBD2 is untestable without DNA. The CDR3 spans 17 residues. Germline V gives CDR1 SGHNT, CDR2 YYREEE (reference sequence). The CDR3 sequence is CASSILRLAGGQGEQFF. The full variable domain, with the rest looked up from reference TRBV5-4 and TRBJ2-1, is ETGVTQSPTHLIKTRGQQVTLRCSSQSGHNTVSWYQQALGQGPQFIFQYYREEENGRGNFPPRFSGLQFPNYSSELNVNALELDDSALYLCASSILRLAGGQGEQFFGPGTRLTVL.

The V call is TRBV6-1, the J call TRBJ1-5; TCRdb selects TRBD1, and the lack of DNA leaves this call unchecked. Looked up from germline, CDR1 is MNHNS and CDR2 is SASEGT. The CDR3 covers 16 residues. The chain's CDR3 is CASSESGTGGRQPQHF.